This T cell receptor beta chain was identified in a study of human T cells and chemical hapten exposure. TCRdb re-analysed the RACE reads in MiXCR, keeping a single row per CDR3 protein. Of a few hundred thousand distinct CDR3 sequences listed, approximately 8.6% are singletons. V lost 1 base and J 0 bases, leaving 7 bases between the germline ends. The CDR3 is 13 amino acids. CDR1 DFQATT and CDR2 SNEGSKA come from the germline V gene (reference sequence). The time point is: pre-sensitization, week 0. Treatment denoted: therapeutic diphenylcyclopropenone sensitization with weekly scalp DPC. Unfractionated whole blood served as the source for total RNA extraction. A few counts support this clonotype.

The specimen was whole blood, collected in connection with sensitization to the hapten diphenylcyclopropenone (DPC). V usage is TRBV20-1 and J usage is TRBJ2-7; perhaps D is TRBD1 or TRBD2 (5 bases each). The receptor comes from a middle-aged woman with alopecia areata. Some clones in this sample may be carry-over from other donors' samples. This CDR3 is CSARVGTSYEQYF. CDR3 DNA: TGCAGTGCTAGAGTAGGGACCTCCTACGAGCAGTACTTC.